The 19 T cell receptor beta chains below were found in one sample sequenced in a study of cytomegalovirus exposure and HLA in healthy donors. With 60 Vbeta and 13 Jbeta primers, the PCR was carried out. Clones were sequenced by immunoSEQ multiplex PCR, and TCRdb holds only the in-frame ones, with some missing. There are around 120,000 clones in the sample; over 75% occur only once, and about 3.7% lies in the top ten. What was sequenced was PBMCs. These receptors were collected from a human donor in good health.

The chain couples TRBV6-5 to TRBJ2-7, with TRBD1 as a possible D gene (6 bases). Trimming cost V 0 bases and J 2 bases, with 11 bases left between them. The CDR3 has 15 amino acids. CDR1 and CDR2 (germline): MNHEY, SVGAGI. The CDR3 DNA reads TGTGCCAGCAGTTACTCCGGGACATATACCTACGAGCAGTACTTC. Translating it yields CASSYSGTYTYEQYF.

J is TRBJ1-2 and V is TRBV19, with 10 bases fitting TRBD1. This CDR3 has 15 residues. After removal of 3 bases from V and 3 bases from J, the junction contained 4 bases not matched to a gene. Germline-derived CDR1 and CDR2 are LNHDA and SQIVND (reference sequence). The CDR3 protein is CASSIPGQGHYGYTF. CDR3 in DNA: TGTGCCAGTAGTATTCCGGGACAGGGGCACTATGGCTACACCTTC. The variable domain in full, completed from reference TRBV19 and TRBJ1-2, reads DGGITQSPKYLFRKEGQNVTLSCEQNLNHDAMYWYRQDPGQGLRLIYYSQIVNDFQKGDIAEGYSVSREKKESFPLTVTSAQKNPTAFYLCASSIPGQGHYGYTFGSGTRLTVV.

This clone has only one observation. The rearrangement links TRBV9 to TRBJ2-5; the match to TRBD2 covers 15 bases. The CDR3 sequence is 15 residues long. CDR1 SGDLS and CDR2 YYNGEE come from the germline V gene. After removal of 3 bases from V and 4 bases from J, the junction contained 1 base not matched to a gene. The CDR3 region has the DNA TGTGCCAGCAGCGAGGGACTAGCGGGAGGAGAGACCCAGTACTTC. It codes for CASSEGLAGGETQYF.

On this clone itself: The junction does not match germline at one end; this may be a read error. V and J are TRBV11-2 and TRBJ2-7; 9 bases are a match to TRBD1. CDR1 is SGHAT and CDR2 is FQNNGV in the germline V gene. This CDR3 spans 13 amino acids. The CDR3 loop is CASTNRGLATPKF. CDR3 coding DNA: TGTGCCAGCACTAACAGGGGGCTGGCTACTCCGAAATTC.

J is TRBJ1-1 and V is TRBV5-1; D not certain. Germline CDR1 is SGHRS and CDR2 is YFSETQ. The CDR3 covers 16 residues. Trimming removed 4 bases from V and 1 base from J, with 17 bases in between. CDR3 protein: CASSLRRQEGNTEAFF. CDR3 bases: TGCGCCAGCAGCCTAAGACGCCAAGAGGGGAACACTGAAGCTTTCTTT.

The rearrangement joins TRBV6-4 to TRBJ2-1; 7 nucleotides match TRBD2. Germline CDR1 reads MRHNA; CDR2 reads SNTAGT. The CDR3 loop spans 11 amino acids. With 6 bases clipped from V and 10 bases from J, the junction kept 3 bases outside the gene matches. CDR3 protein: CASSLSGEQFF. CDR3 sequence (DNA): TGTGCCAGCAGCCTTAGCGGGGAGCAGTTCTTC.

This clone has only one observation. The gene calls are TRBV5-1 and TRBJ2-7; D may be TRBD1 (7 bases). The CDR3 loop spans 16 amino acids. V was shortened by 0 bases and J by 6 bases, with 19 bases between the two germline ends. CDR1 and CDR2 from the germline V gene are SGHRS and YFSETQ. CDR3 DNA sequence: TGCGCCAGCAGCTTGGCGGGAGAGCGCTACAGGGGCGAGCAGTACTTC. Encoded protein: CASSLAGERYRGEQYF.

The CDR3 protein is CASSMLRTDTQYF. In nucleotides, the CDR3 is TGTGCCAGTAGTATGCTGAGGACTGATACGCAGTATTTT. The chain is built from TRBV19 and TRBJ2-3, with a tentative D call TRBD2 (5 bases). Trimming shortened V by 3 bases and J by 6 bases, and 10 bases separated the two germline ends. CDR1 is LNHDA, CDR2 SQIVND, per germline (reference sequence). This CDR3 is 13 amino acids long.

This rearrangement joins TRBV28 to TRBJ2-7; 7 bases match TRBD1. The CDR3 is 13 residues long. V shed 6 bases, J shed 3 bases, and the junction held 5 bases outside the gene matches. The germline gives CDR1 MDHEN, CDR2 SYDVKM. CDR3 bases: TGTGCCAGCAGACAGGGACAGCTCTACGAGCAGTACTTC. Translated: CASRQGQLYEQYF.

This clone was detected only a few times. J is TRBJ2-7 and V is TRBV25-1; D is uncertain. With 6 bases removed from V and 6 bases from J, the gap between germline ends came to 12 bases. The germline gives CDR1 MGHDK, CDR2 SYGVNS. This CDR3 is 12 amino acids long. CDR3 DNA: TGTGCCAGCAGGAAACAAACGGGCGAGCAGTACTTC. Protein product: CASRKQTGEQYF.

The V call is TRBV28, the J call TRBJ1-4; 7 positions match TRBD1. The CDR3 is 14 residues long. With 2 bases clipped from V and 8 bases from J, the junction kept 5 bases outside the gene matches. Looked up from germline, CDR1 is MDHEN and CDR2 is SYDVKM. The CDR3 bases are TGTGCCAGCAGTTTACAGGGGGGAGAGGAAAAACTGTTTTTT. This codes for CASSLQGGEEKLFF. Combining the CDR3 with reference TRBV28 and TRBJ1-4 gives the whole variable domain DVKVTQSSRYLVKRTGEKVFLECVQDMDHENMFWYRQDPGLGLRLIYFSYDVKMKEKGDIPEGYSVSREKKERFSLILESASTNQTSMYLCASSLQGGEEKLFFGSGTQLSVL.

V usage is TRBV5-1 and J usage is TRBJ2-3; 7 bases agree with TRBD1. The CDR3 spans 12 residues. The germline V gene has CDR1 SGHRS and CDR2 YFSETQ. V shed 0 bases and J 8 bases; nucleotides not matched to a gene: 0. The DNA for the CDR3 is TGCGCCAGCAGCTTGGGGGACAGTACGCAGTATTTT. Protein sequence: CASSLGDSTQYF. The full variable domain, in which reference TRBV5-1 and TRBJ2-3 provide the parts outside the CDR3, is KAGVTQTPRYLIKTRGQQVTLSCSPISGHRSVSWYQQTPGQGLQFLFEYFSETQRNKGNFPGRFSGRQFSNSRSEMNVSTLELGDSALYLCASSLGDSTQYFGPGTRLTVL.

The chain employs TRBV9 and TRBJ2-2; D may be TRBD1 (5 bases). V lost 1 base, J lost 7 bases, and 14 bases lay in between. Germline V gives CDR1 SGDLS, CDR2 YYNGEE. This CDR3 contains 15 residues. DNA of the CDR3: TGTGCCAGCAGCGTACAGGGTGAAGGTAACGGGGAGCTGTTTTTT. Its translation: CASSVQGEGNGELFF.

This rearrangement joins TRBV6-1 to TRBJ1-5; weak D call: TRBD1 (6 bases). V shed 3 bases and J shed 0 bases, with 18 bases lying between them. The CDR3 has 18 residues. CDR1 is MNHNS, CDR2 SASEGT, per germline. CDR3 nucleotides: TGTGCCAGCAGTGATGCAGGACAGAAATTAACTAGCAATCAGCCCCAGCATTTT. Translating gives CASSDAGQKLTSNQPQHF.

The rearrangement uses TRBV4-1 and TRBJ1-6; 8 bases agree with TRBD1. CDR1 and CDR2 (germline): MGHRA, YSYEKL. V lost 1 base to trimming and J lost 10 bases; unmatched junction nucleotides: 9. This CDR3 region has 16 residues. Here the CDR3 reads CASSQGYRDRTSPLHF. In nucleotides, the CDR3 is TGCGCCAGCAGCCAAGGTTACCGGGACAGGACATCACCCCTCCACTTT.

The genes are TRBV28 and TRBJ2-4; 7 bases fit TRBD1. The CDR3 extends over 15 amino acids. Germline CDR1 reads MDHEN; CDR2 reads SYDVKM. V lost 3 bases and J lost 2; bases outside the gene matches: 4. CDR3 DNA sequence: TGTGCCAGCAGTTTCAGGGGGTCGTCCAAAAACATTCAGTACTTC. Translation: CASSFRGSSKNIQYF.

V is TRBV10-3 and J is TRBJ1-5; D may be TRBD1 (5 bases). The length of the CDR3 is 13 residues. V was trimmed by 6 bases and J by 7 bases, leaving 13 bases between them. Germline CDR1 and CDR2: ENHRY and SYGVKD. CDR3 loop: CAISRGNGQPQHF. DNA of the CDR3: TGTGCCATCAGCCGGGGGAATGGACAGCCCCAGCATTTT.

The chain has TRBV5-1 and TRBJ1-1; 7 bases are a match to TRBD1. The germline gives CDR1 SGHRS, CDR2 YFSETQ. The CDR3 extends over 16 amino acids. V shed 0 bases and J 2 bases; nucleotides not matched to a gene: 7. The CDR3, as DNA: TGCGCCAGCAGCTTGGAAGGGGGCCCCGCTAACACTGAAGCTTTCTTT. Protein: CASSLEGGPANTEAFF. Complete variable domain (other parts from reference TRBV5-1 and TRBJ1-1): KAGVTQTPRYLIKTRGQQVTLSCSPISGHRSVSWYQQTPGQGLQFLFEYFSETQRNKGNFPGRFSGRQFSNSRSEMNVSTLELGDSALYLCASSLEGGPANTEAFFGQGTRLTVV.

The chain employs TRBV29-1 and TRBJ1-1; possible D gene TRBD1, 5 bases. Deletions cut 7 bases from V and 1 base from J, with 10 bases between. The CDR3 length is 12 residues. The germline CDR1 and CDR2 sequences are SQVTM and ANQGSEA. CDR3 DNA sequence: TGCAGCGCCGCAGGGTGGAACACTGAAGCTTTCTTT. This translates into CSAAGWNTEAFF.